The 32 T cell receptor beta chains below come from one sample, sequenced in a study of shared clonotypes between healthy human individuals. Some clones are missing from TCRdb's copy, which holds only in-frame ones; the method was immunoSEQ multiplex PCR. In the table there are 2 million to 2.5 million clones, 85% to 95% of which are singletons. The sequencing input was naive CD4+ T cells sorted from blood. This sample's subset: CD45RA+ positively selected. Source of these receptors: a man between 18 and 29 years old in good health.

This chain joins TRBV9 and TRBJ2-1, with D perhaps TRBD1 (6 bases). V was cut by 3 bases and J by 7 bases, with 8 bases left in between. CDR3 size: 12 residues. CDR1 SGDLS and CDR2 YYNGEE come from the germline V gene. The CDR3 DNA sequence: TGTGCCAGCAGCGCGGACAGTAATGAGCAGTTCTTC. The encoded protein is CASSADSNEQFF.

The rearrangement uses TRBV4-1 and TRBJ2-6; 8 bases are a match to TRBD2. V was clipped by 1 base and J by 0 bases; unmatched bases: 8. CDR1 is MGHRA, CDR2 YSYEKL, per germline. The CDR3 runs to 19 residues. The CDR3 DNA sequence: TGCGCCAGCAGCCAAGCGACGGGAGGGGGGAGCTCTGGGGCCAACGTCCTGACTTTC. As protein: CASSQATGGGSSGANVLTF.

The gene calls are TRBV7-8 and TRBJ1-6, with D tentatively TRBD1 (5 bases). V lost 1 base, J lost 3 bases, and 19 bases lay in between. The CDR3 contains 19 residues. Germline-derived CDR1 and CDR2 are SGHVS and FQNEAQ. CDR3 sequence: CASSLVRQGIPYYNSPLHF. DNA of the CDR3: TGTGCCAGCAGCTTAGTAAGGCAGGGCATACCCTACTATAATTCACCCCTCCACTTT. Using reference TRBV7-8 and TRBJ1-6 for the parts outside the CDR3, the full variable domain is GAGVSQSPRYKVAKRGQDVALRCDPISGHVSLFWYQQALGQGPEFLTYFQNEAQLDKSGLPSDRFFAERPEGSVSTLKIQRTQQEDSAVYLCASSLVRQGIPYYNSPLHFGNGTRLTVT.

The genes are TRBV4-3 and TRBJ1-6; D is undetermined. CDR1 LGHNA and CDR2 YSLEER come from the germline V gene. The CDR3 length is 16 residues. V shed 0 bases and J shed 7 bases, with 13 bases lying between them. The CDR3 DNA follows: TGCGCCAGCAGCCAAGATTTGGGCAGTACCAATTCACCCCTCCACTTT. Its translation is CASSQDLGSTNSPLHF.

The chain is built from TRBV27 and TRBJ2-2; D might be TRBD2 (5 bases). Trimming shortened V by 7 bases and J by 6 bases, and 15 bases separated the two germline ends. This CDR3 contains 14 residues. The germline gives CDR1 MNHEY, CDR2 SMNVEV (reference sequence). The CDR3 nucleotides read TGTGCCAGCACCCGTTGGGCGGAGGCCGGGGAGCTGTTTTTT. Its protein is CASTRWAEAGELFF.

With respect to this clone: Additional DNA sequences in this sample encode the identical CDR3. The gene calls are TRBV10-2 and TRBJ1-1; 7 bases are a match to TRBD1. The junction had 1 base not matched to a gene; V was cut back by 5 bases and J by 1 base. Germline V lookup: CDR1 WSHSY, CDR2 SAAADI. The CDR3 is 13 amino acids. The CDR3 bases are TGCGCCAGCAGTCGACAGGGGAACACTGAAGCTTTCTTT. As protein: CASSRQGNTEAFF.

The chain recombines TRBV5-6 with TRBJ2-7; a weak D match, TRBD1 (5 bases). CDR3 size: 14 residues. Deletions cut 0 bases from V and 2 bases from J, with 9 bases between. The germline V gene encodes CDR1 SGHDT and CDR2 YYEEEE. DNA for the CDR3: TGTGCCAGCAGCTTGGGGACACCAGCCTACGAGCAGTACTTC. Translated: CASSLGTPAYEQYF.

A remark on this clone: Other DNA sequences from this sample encode an identical CDR3 as well. V usage is TRBV7-9 and J usage is TRBJ2-2, with D unclear. Germline lookup yields CDR1 SEHNR and CDR2 FQNEAQ (reference sequence). The CDR3 has 14 residues. The germline V and J ends were trimmed by 1 base and 0 bases, with 3 bases remaining between them. CDR3 nucleotides: TGTGCCAGCAGCTTAGATACGAACACCGGGGAGCTGTTTTTT. Its translation is CASSLDTNTGELFF.

CDR3 in DNA: TGTGCCAGCAGTTCTCAGGGTGAATCCTCCCTCCACTTT. Amino acids: CASSSQGESSLHF. The chain joins TRBV6-5 to TRBJ1-6, with D possibly TRBD1 on 5 matching bases. The CDR3 runs to 13 residues. Germline V CDR1 and CDR2: MNHEY, SVGAGI. The V end lost 4 bases, the J end lost 14 bases, and 15 bases lay between the germline ends.

This clone was detected once. The same CDR3 is also encoded by other DNA sequences in this sample. The rearrangement joins TRBV5-1 to TRBJ2-7; a possible D gene is TRBD2 (6 bases). Trimming shortened V by 0 bases and J by 3 bases, and 13 bases separated the two germline ends. The germline gives CDR1 SGHRS, CDR2 YFSETQ. The CDR3 covers 15 residues. In DNA, the CDR3 is TGCGCCAGCAGCTTGGCCGCGACGGGACTCTACGAGCAGTACTTC. This translates into CASSLAATGLYEQYF.

This sequence joins TRBV6-6 and TRBJ2-3, with TRBD2 identical over 10 bases. J lost 2 bases, V lost 2 bases, and 1 base had no gene match. The CDR3 consists of 15 residues. CDR1 and CDR2 (germline): MNHNY, SVGAGI (reference sequence). This CDR3 is CASSYLAGDTDTQYF. For the CDR3, the DNA is TGTGCCAGCAGTTACCTAGCGGGGGACACAGATACGCAGTATTTT.

The chain has TRBV19 and TRBJ2-7; no firm D call. The CDR3 is 14 amino acids. V lost 6 bases and J 0 bases, leaving 12 bases between the germline ends. CDR1 and CDR2 (germline): LNHDA, SQIVND (reference sequence). The CDR3 spells CASSLAASSYEQYF. CDR3 DNA: TGTGCCAGTAGCCTGGCTGCGAGCTCCTACGAGCAGTACTTC.

The chain recombines TRBV4-3 with TRBJ1-1, with a tentative D call TRBD1 (6 bases). The germline V and J ends were trimmed by 0 bases and 0 bases, with 11 bases remaining between them. CDR1 and CDR2 from the germline V gene are LGHNA and YSLEER. CDR3 length: 16 residues. The DNA for the CDR3 is TGCGCCAGCAGCCAAGACCGACAGGCCTTGAACACTGAAGCTTTCTTT. This sequence encodes CASSQDRQALNTEAFF.

This chain links TRBV9 with TRBJ2-7; 8 bases align to TRBD2. CDR3 length: 15 amino acids. Germline-derived CDR1 and CDR2 are SGDLS and YYNGEE. V shed 4 bases and J 2 bases; nucleotides not matched to a gene: 8. The CDR3, as DNA: TGTGCCAGCAGCCCTTGGCGGGAGGTTACCTACGAGCAGTACTTC. Protein: CASSPWREVTYEQYF.

The CDR3 is CASSEGVGPYNEQFF. The CDR3 DNA reads as TGTGCCAGCAGTGAAGGTGTAGGGCCCTACAATGAGCAGTTCTTC. This rearrangement joins TRBV6-1 to TRBJ2-1; D is unresolved. The V end was cut by 1 base, the J end by 2 bases, with 9 bases between. This CDR3 is 15 amino acids long. Germline CDR1 MNHNS, CDR2 SASEGT.

This clone was found a few times. This chain joins TRBV21-1 and TRBJ2-7. TRBV21-1 is reported as a pseudogene. There are 13 residues in the CDR3. The CDR3 reads CASSKRHPYEQYF. The CDR3 DNA sequence: TGTGCCAGCAGCAAACGCCATCCATACGAGCAGTACTTC.

The V and J genes are TRBV14 and TRBJ1-6; 8 bases match TRBD1. The CDR3 spans 15 residues. The J segment lost 10 bases and the V segment lost 1 base, leaving 6 bases of the junction unmatched. Germline lookup yields CDR1 SGHDN and CDR2 FVKESK. CDR3 in amino acids: CASSQVAGGWSPLHF. The CDR3 DNA reads as TGTGCCAGCAGCCAAGTGGCAGGGGGCTGGTCACCCCTCCACTTT. Combining the CDR3 with reference TRBV14 and TRBJ1-6 gives the whole variable domain EAGVTQFPSHSVIEKGQTVTLRCDPISGHDNLYWYRRVMGKEIKFLLHFVKESKQDESGMPNNRFLAERTGGTYSTLKVQPAELEDSGVYFCASSQVAGGWSPLHFGNGTRLTVT.

The J gene is TRBJ2-7, the V gene TRBV5-5, with unresolved D. CDR3 length equals 13 residues. Trimming shortened V by 2 bases and J by 4 bases, and 10 bases separated the two germline ends. CDR1 and CDR2 (germline): SGHKS, YYEKEE (reference sequence). The CDR3 spells CASSLTEGYEQYF. The CDR3 nucleotides read TGTGCCAGCAGCTTAACGGAAGGGTACGAGCAGTACTTC.

This clone was picked up one time. The chain uses TRBV2 and TRBJ2-5, with D possibly TRBD2 on 6 matching bases. The CDR3 has 16 amino acids. Trimming stripped 6 bases from V and 5 bases from J, with 22 bases between. CDR1 and CDR2 (germline): SNHLY, FYNNEI. CDR3 loop: CASRQVGGGVGETQYF. CDR3 sequence (DNA): TGTGCCAGCAGGCAAGTGGGGGGAGGAGTTGGTGAGACCCAGTACTTC.

This clone came up a few times. The gene calls are TRBV6-6 and TRBJ2-2, with D possibly matching TRBD2 (6 bases). Germline V gene sequence: CDR1 MNHNY, CDR2 SVGAGI (reference sequence). CDR3 length equals 16 residues. Trimming removed 0 bases at V and 5 bases at J, with 13 bases between. The CDR3 spells CASSYSTTRGTGELFF. Here the CDR3 DNA reads TGTGCCAGCAGTTACTCTACGACTAGAGGGACCGGGGAGCTGTTTTTT.

The chain links TRBV6-1 to TRBJ2-2; possibly TRBD1 for D (5 bases). Looked up from germline, CDR1 is MNHNS and CDR2 is SASEGT. This CDR3 spans 13 amino acids. V was shortened by 4 bases and J by 8 bases, with 11 bases between the two germline ends. The CDR3 DNA is TGTGCCAGCAGTGGTGCAGGGCGAGGGGAGCTGTTTTTT. It encodes CASSGAGRGELFF.

The chain uses TRBV5-1 and TRBJ2-3, with a tentative D call TRBD1 (6 bases). The CDR3 totals 15 residues. V was trimmed by 4 bases and J by 7 bases, leaving 19 bases between them. Germline V lookup: CDR1 SGHRS, CDR2 YFSETQ. The DNA of the CDR3 is TGCGCCAGCAGCCCTACAGGGACGACAACGAATACGCAGTATTTT. This encodes CASSPTGTTTNTQYF.

The rearrangement uses TRBV10-3 and TRBJ1-2; TRBD1 might be the D (5 bases). CDR3 size: 15 residues. The V gene's germline CDR1 is ENHRY and CDR2 SYGVKD. Trimming cost V 5 bases and J 7 bases, with 20 bases left between them. CDR3 region: CAISRPQEPGTGYTF. The CDR3 bases are TGTGCCATCAGTCGACCACAGGAACCAGGGACTGGCTACACCTTC.

CDR3 sequence: CAVVDIVLSGANVLTF. Here the CDR3 DNA reads TGTGCCGTGGTGGACATTGTTCTCTCTGGGGCCAACGTCCTGACTTTC. V usage is TRBV7-9 and J usage is TRBJ2-6; a possible D gene is TRBD1 (5 bases). The V and J ends lost 11 bases and 0 bases respectively, with 17 bases between them. From germline, CDR1 is SEHNR and CDR2 FQNEAQ (reference sequence). There are 16 residues in the CDR3. The variable domain in full, completed from reference TRBV7-9 and TRBJ2-6, reads DTGVSQNPRHKITKRGQNVTFRCDPISEHNRLYWYRQTLGQGPEFLTYFQNEAQLEKSRLLSDRFSAERPKGSFSTLEIQRTEQGDSAMYLCAVVDIVLSGANVLTFGAGSRLTVL.

The chain joins TRBV7-2 to TRBJ1-5, with no clear D. The CDR3 extends over 14 amino acids. CDR1 and CDR2 (germline): SGHTA, FQGNSA. V was shortened by 7 bases and J by 2 bases, with 12 bases between the two germline ends. CDR3 coding DNA: TGTGCCAGCATGGAGGGTTTAGGCAATCAGCCCCAGCATTTT. Residues: CASMEGLGNQPQHF.

The V and J genes are TRBV6-5 and TRBJ1-2; the D is unclear. Between the trimmed V and J ends, which lost 5 bases and 4 bases, there was a span of 11 bases. This CDR3 comprises 13 residues. Per the germline V gene, CDR1 is MNHEY and CDR2 is SVGAGI. CDR3 DNA: TGTGCCAGCAGTCGGGGTAAAGGCTATGGCTACACCTTC. Amino acid sequence: CASSRGKGYGYTF.

On this clone itself: The junction departs from the called germline gene at one end, perhaps through a read error. V usage is TRBV19 and J usage is TRBJ1-1; D gene ambiguous. The CDR3 covers 14 residues. Germline lookup yields CDR1 LNHDA and CDR2 SQIVND (reference sequence). CDR3 protein: CASSLETVNTEAFF. In nucleotides, the CDR3 is TGTGCCAGTAGTCTAGAGACGGTGAACACTGAAGCTTTCTTT.

The sample holds one count of this clone. V usage is TRBV7-8 and J usage is TRBJ2-2; no clear D gene. V dropped 5 bases and J dropped 4 bases, with 17 bases sitting between them. The CDR3 covers 16 residues. Looked up from germline, CDR1 is SGHVS and CDR2 is FQNEAQ. CDR3 nucleotides: TGTGCCAGCAGCCCTATGGTCCCTGGCAGCACCGGGGAGCTGTTTTTT. Protein sequence: CASSPMVPGSTGELFF.

About this clone itself: Other DNA sequences within the sample encode an identical CDR3. The J gene is TRBJ2-7, the V gene TRBV11-2; D might be TRBD1 or TRBD2, each matching 5 bases. The V end was cut by 1 base, the J end by 0 bases, with 10 bases between. This CDR3 region has 15 residues. Germline CDR1 and CDR2: SGHAT and FQNNGV. This CDR3 reads CASSLGGRGSYEQYF. DNA of the CDR3: TGTGCCAGCAGCTTAGGGGGACGGGGCTCCTACGAGCAGTACTTC.

V usage is TRBV28 and J usage is TRBJ1-3; D call uncertain. From germline, CDR1 is MDHEN and CDR2 SYDVKM. Trimming stripped 2 bases from V and 7 bases from J, with 12 bases between. The CDR3 totals 14 residues. CDR3 amino acids: CASSLETTPNTIYF. The CDR3 region has the DNA TGTGCCAGCAGTTTAGAGACGACACCGAACACCATATATTTT.

The rearrangement links TRBV14 to TRBJ1-2; TRBD1 agrees at 7 bases. CDR1 is SGHDN, CDR2 FVKESK, per germline. Trimming at V came to 4 bases and at J to 3 bases, leaving 11 bases not matched to a gene. The CDR3 spans 16 residues. The CDR3 spells CASSLKSGTAYYGYTF. The CDR3 DNA follows: TGTGCCAGCAGCCTAAAGTCCGGGACAGCGTACTATGGCTACACCTTC.

Only a few counts were recorded for this clone. The chain joins TRBV6-5 to TRBJ1-2, with D perhaps TRBD1 (5 bases). The CDR3 length is 14 residues. Trimming pared 4 bases from V and 3 bases from J, leaving 12 bases between. Per the germline V gene, CDR1 is MNHEY and CDR2 is SVGAGI. Written as DNA, the CDR3 is TGTGCCAGCAGTTCGGGGGGTACGGACTATGGCTACACCTTC. The encoded protein is CASSSGGTDYGYTF.